These 8 T cell receptor beta chains were all obtained from the same sample, sequenced in a study of T cell responses to AZD1222 COVID-19 vaccine. Profiling relied on immunoSEQ multiplex PCR, and the TCRdb table lists in-frame clones only, not all of them. The repertoire includes some 55,000 clones, around nine tenths of them detected once, and around 3.9% sits in the top ten. The source was peripheral blood, collected on day 0 of AZD1222 vaccination. These receptors originate from an adult in good health.

This chain links TRBV4-3 with TRBJ2-5, with D possibly matching TRBD2 (5 bases). Trimming shortened V by 0 bases and J by 5 bases, and 13 bases separated the two germline ends. The CDR3 runs to 15 residues. The germline V gene has CDR1 LGHNA and CDR2 YSLEER. In DNA form, the CDR3 reads TGCGCCAGCAGCCAAGATAAGGGCGGGTATGAGACCCAGTACTTC. As protein: CASSQDKGGYETQYF.

The chain is built from TRBV5-1 and TRBJ1-1; 8 bases fit TRBD1. The CDR3 spans 14 residues. Germline CDR1 is SGHRS and CDR2 is YFSETQ. J lost 1 base, V lost 4 bases, and 3 bases had no gene match. In DNA, the CDR3 is TGCGCCAGCAGCGAAGACAGGGGGAACACTGAAGCTTTCTTT. Translated, it gives CASSEDRGNTEAFF. The full variable domain, its missing parts supplied by reference TRBV5-1 and TRBJ1-1, is KAGVTQTPRYLIKTRGQQVTLSCSPISGHRSVSWYQQTPGQGLQFLFEYFSETQRNKGNFPGRFSGRQFSNSRSEMNVSTLELGDSALYLCASSEDRGNTEAFFGQGTRLTVV.

This CDR3 is CSVDTGTGTYEQYF. The CDR3 DNA reads TGCAGCGTGGATACCGGGACAGGAACGTACGAGCAGTACTTC. The chain uses TRBV29-1 and TRBJ2-7; 8 bases match TRBD1. Germline CDR1 SQVTM, CDR2 ANQGSEA. Trimming took 6 bases from V and 4 from J; bases not matched to a gene: 11. The CDR3 covers 14 residues.

Judged by abundance, this clone is medium-sized. The sample has other DNA sequences that encode this CDR3 too. This chain connects TRBV6-5 to TRBJ2-7; no reliable D call. There are 12 residues in the CDR3. The germline gives CDR1 MNHEY, CDR2 SVGAGI. V was shortened by 7 bases and J by 0 bases, with 7 bases between the two germline ends. In DNA form, the CDR3 reads TGTGCCAGCAAAGACTCCTCCTACGAGCAGTACTTC. It yields the protein CASKDSSYEQYF.

The V gene is TRBV2, the J gene TRBJ1-4, with D uncertain. The CDR3 loop spans 17 amino acids. CDR1 is SNHLY and CDR2 is FYNNEI in the germline V gene. V lost 2 bases, J lost 2 bases, and 15 bases lay in between. Here the CDR3 DNA reads TGTGCCAGCAGTGAAATGGGCGCGCTAGGCACTAATGAAAAACTGTTTTTT. Translated: CASSEMGALGTNEKLFF.

The chain uses TRBV7-9 and TRBJ2-7; 7 bases map to TRBD1. Trimming cost V 4 bases and J 1 base; bases outside gene matches: 10. CDR1 is SEHNR and CDR2 is FQNEAQ in the germline V gene (reference sequence). This CDR3 is 16 amino acids long. As DNA, the CDR3 is TGTGCCAGCAGCTCAGACCCGTGGGACAGTTCCTACGAGCAGTACTTC. Translated, it gives CASSSDPWDSSYEQYF.

This clone was seen a handful of times. This rearrangement joins TRBV6-5 to TRBJ1-6; 8 bases are shared with TRBD1. V lost 6 bases to trimming and J lost 6 bases; unmatched junction nucleotides: 7. This CDR3 has 15 residues. Germline V gene sequence: CDR1 MNHEY, CDR2 SVGAGI. The CDR3 region is CASRHGQGFNSPLHF. The CDR3 bases are TGTGCCAGCAGACATGGACAGGGCTTTAATTCACCCCTCCACTTT.

This chain's CDR3 is CASSLATRGSAGGTEAFF. CDR3 bases: TGCGCCAGCAGCTTGGCCACACGGGGCTCTGCGGGGGGCACTGAAGCTTTCTTT. This chain connects TRBV5-1 to TRBJ1-1; tentative D call: TRBD1 (5 bases). Between the trimmed V and J ends, which lost 0 bases and 4 bases, there was a span of 22 bases. In germline, CDR1 is SGHRS, CDR2 YFSETQ. The CDR3 extends over 18 amino acids.